This T cell receptor (beta chain) was retrieved from a study of OX40 agonist ivuxolimab in advanced cancers. In terms of the full investigation: The costimulatory receptor OX40 (CD134) was targeted by ivuxolimab, a fully human IgG2 agonistic monoclonal antibody. Of the 50 to 55 patients in dose escalation, 19 had hepatocellular carcinoma, about 15 had melanoma, 9 had renal cell carcinoma and 9 had head and neck cancer. In the dose-escalation cohort, around 80% of patients were male, and the mean age was 60 years with a range of about 20 to 80. Partial responses occurred in three dose-escalation patients: two with cutaneous melanoma and one with hepatocellular carcinoma. Peripheral TCRbeta sequencing was intended to test whether TCR sequence diversity was altered and clonal T-cell expansion was caused by ivuxolimab. Intravenous ivuxolimab was administered to patients every 2 weeks at six dose levels: 0.01, 0.1, 0.3, 1.5, 3 and 10 mg/kg. Prior anti-PD-1, anti-PD-L1 or anti-CTLA-4 therapy was permitted, and about two fifths of dose-escalation patients had received checkpoint inhibitors. The paper covers the monotherapy dose-escalation part of the phase I ivuxolimab trial, which included N of about 50 patients.

Genomic DNA was isolated from the sorted cells so that the TCRbeta CDR3 region could be sequenced. The immunoSEQ Assay was used for sequencing of TCRbeta CDR3 regions. In its TCRdb copy, this immuneACCESS table keeps in-frame sequences only and misses some clones. Where compared with another copy, unresolved V genes explain less than half of these, and the others have no known cause. The sample table holds more than 65,000 clones, of which 92% were seen once. Less than 10% of the sample lies in the top ten. CDR1 is given as SEHNR and CDR2 as FQNEAQ, both from the germline V gene (reference sequence). The CDR3 runs 14 residues from the cysteine to the phenylalanine. The read is trimmed to its CDR3 DNA, 42 bases read in frame from base 1. V loses 4 bases, J loses 10 bases, and the germline ends lie 17 bases apart. Patients with a history of autoimmune disease or receiving systemic immunosuppression were excluded from the trial. Peripheral blood for TCR sequencing was collected from all dose cohorts at baseline, on cycle 4 day 1, and on cycle 7 day 1. The samples were taken from a phase I, first-in-human, multicenter, open-label dose-escalation trial of ivuxolimab. Adults with locally advanced or metastatic melanoma, renal cell carcinoma, hepatocellular carcinoma or head and neck squamous cell carcinoma were enrolled in the trial. Before TCR sequencing, CD4+ T cells and CD8+ T cells from peripheral blood were sorted into separate populations.

About this clone itself: Its recognized antigen is unknown. No base quality information exists; no much larger clone differs at one position.

Overall results and qualifications from the work: Low levels of normalized T-cell clonal expansion were also seen in some nonresponding patients. In the 0.1-3.0 mg/kg groups, partial responders were among the patients with the lowest normalized peripheral clonal expansion, particularly in CD8+ T cells. At doses from 0.1 to 3.0 mg/kg, clonal expansion was seen in both CD4+ and CD8+ blood T cells between baseline and week 6. Antigen specificity was not determined for the clonally expanded peripheral T cells. After ivuxolimab, CD8+ T cells had more expanded clones than CD4+ T cells on average.

Source: CD4+ or CD8+ T cells sorted from blood, taken in a trial of the OX40 agonist ivuxolimab. The V gene is TRBV7-9 and the J gene is TRBJ2-1; no D segment can be confidently identified. This TCR was sampled from an adult with an advanced solid tumor such as melanoma, head and neck, liver or kidney cancer. The sequence in DNA is TGTGCCAGCAGCTACAGCGAAGGGCCCCCCGAGCAGTTCTTC. Its amino acids are CASSYSEGPPEQFF.